This T cell receptor beta chain was obtained from a study of neurological immune-mediated disorders. From the 5' RACE reads, TCRdb called clonotypes with MiXCR, one entry per CDR3 protein. The profile shows 50,000 to 60,000 distinct CDR3 sequences, roughly 17% of them singletons. The study built unsorted libraries from 2 million PBMCs kept at -80 C. Per the germline V gene, CDR1 is SEHNR and CDR2 is FQNEAQ (reference sequence). The length of the CDR3 is 17 residues. V lost 1 base to trimming and J lost 3 bases; unmatched junction nucleotides: 9. This clonotype was counted ten times or more. This sequence was found in a man aged 60 to 75 in good health. Specimen: PBMCs. The chain links TRBV7-9 to TRBJ2-1; 7 bases align to TRBD2. The CDR3 DNA sequence: TGTGCCAGCAGCTTAGGGGTGGCGGGAGCGGGCTACAATGAGCAGTTCTTC. Its protein product is CASSLGVAGAGYNEQFF.